Described below is a single TCR beta chain sequence and its context. This entry belongs to a study of blood T cell repertoires in COVID-19. The wider study: Acute and convalescent COVID-19 specimens originated in the United States, Italy and Spain.

With V trimmed by 6 bases and J by 6 bases, 11 bases remained unmatched. The CDR3 has 15 residues. Germline V gene lookup returns CDR1 LNHDA and CDR2 SQIVND (reference sequence). This study enrolled people aged 18 to 89 from about two dozen US geographic areas. Someone with COVID-19 had been met by exposed participants within 2 weeks before study entry. Authors' methods: Researchers report that nucleated cell counts were estimated from reference gene primer amplification. The assay was immunoSEQ multiplex PCR, and TCRdb's table has in-frame clones only and misses some. The DNA gave D and trimming, while V, J and clone size come from that table. The table includes 250,000 or so clones, around 93% detected once.

The gene calls are TRBV19 and TRBJ2-3, with TRBD1 matching over 8 bases. The receptor comes from a man aged 35-49 years who had been exposed to COVID-19. The sequenced sample consisted of PBMCs or T cells enriched from blood (not recorded which). This chain's CDR3 is CASRRQGIVTDTQYF. CDR3 coding DNA: TGTGCCAGTAGGAGACAGGGGATCGTGACTGATACGCAGTATTTT. Drawing the rest from reference TRBV19 and TRBJ2-3, the complete variable domain is DGGITQSPKYLFRKEGQNVTLSCEQNLNHDAMYWYRQDPGQGLRLIYYSQIVNDFQKGDIAEGYSVSREKKESFPLTVTSAQKNPTAFYLCASRRQGIVTDTQYFGPGTRLTVL.